The present T cell receptor (beta chain) was sequenced within a study of response to subunit inactivated influenza vaccine (dated by TCRdb to 2016 to 2018). Study-wide context: Deep quantitative T cell receptor repertoire profiling was used in the study to track responses to a trivalent subunit inactivated influenza vaccine. Broader findings and caveats from the paper: It was suggested by the authors that each seasonal influenza vaccination may recruit only a limited number of new T cells.

In regard to this clonotype: Its antigen target is currently unknown. No much larger clone is present one base from it, and per-base qualities are unavailable.

Receptors were amplified or captured by RT-PCR. Sequencer: Illumina HiSeq 2500. TCRdb reanalyzed the raw reads on its own, using fastp at Q25 for trimming and MiXCR for clone calling, and kept in-frame beta chains. Rows are unified per CDR3 protein, each entry keeping the most common DNA and genes. For this sample there are 650,000 to 800,000 distinct CDR3 sequences; 14% appear just once. Clones ranked in the top ten supply 6% to 8% of the sample. In the germline V gene (reference sequence), CDR1 corresponds to SEHNR and CDR2 to FQNEAQ. V is cut back by 11 bases and J by 4 bases, with 12 bases in the junction unmatched. The CDR3 starts with the cysteine, ends with the phenylalanine, and has 14 residues. Here the CDR3 DNA is all that survives: 42 bases in frame from base 1.

The sample consisted of PBMCs from blood, taken around 15 days before vaccination. Recombination joined TRBV7-9 with TRBJ2-5, and 8 junction bases match TRBD2. This sequence originates from a man aged 50-59 years who received an inactivated influenza vaccine. Donor details come from another sample of the same person, matched by shared clones. At the DNA level, the sequence is TGTGCCGGCGGGCGCGGGAGGTCGCTAGAGACCCAGTACTTC. Its translation reads: CAGGRGRSLETQYF.